Presented here are 30 T cell receptor beta chains from one specimen sequenced in a study of regulatory T cells in long-lasting Graves disease. Time point noted: newly diagnosed GD, antithyroid drugs for less than 3 months. The TCR library was prepared using RNA isolated from PBMCs. Relying on iRepertoire HTBI primers and Arm-PCR of CDR3 regions, the team built TCR beta libraries. Using its own MiXCR run on the multiplex PCR reads, TCRdb lists one record per CDR3 protein. This sample yields around 450,000 distinct CDR3 sequences, of which 15% are seen a single time; roughly a sixth belongs to the top ten. This sample was also put to use in a study of T cells in Graves' hyperthyroidism and ophthalmopathy.

The sample here was peripheral blood mononuclear cells (PBMCs), taken at new diagnosis, from a patient treated with antithyroid drugs. The receptors shown here come from a woman aged 30 to 39 with Graves disease.

This clonotype was detected many times. In nucleotides, the CDR3 is TGTGCCAGCAGCCCGGCGGGACTAGCGAACACCGGGGAGCTGTTTTTT. Its protein is CASSPAGLANTGELFF. V is TRBV7-9 and J is TRBJ2-2, with TRBD2 identical over 8 bases. The V and J ends lost 5 bases and 0 bases, in that order; junction bases with no gene match: 5. Germline V gene data show CDR1 as SEHNR and CDR2 as FQNEAQ (reference sequence). This CDR3 comprises 16 residues.

The rearrangement uses TRBV5-1 and TRBJ1-4; 7 bases align to TRBD1. In germline, CDR1 is SGHRS, CDR2 YFSETQ. This CDR3 comprises 15 residues. J was trimmed by 5 bases and V by 3 bases; bases with no gene match: 7. CDR3 nucleotide sequence: TGCGCCAGCAGCTCGACAGGGAGGGAGAATGAAAAACTGTTTTTT. As protein: CASSSTGRENEKLFF.

This clonotype has ten or more counts. The chain couples TRBV6-1 to TRBJ1-2, with D tentatively TRBD1 (6 bases). The germline CDR1 and CDR2 sequences are MNHNS and SASEGT. This CDR3 region has 15 residues. V gave up 6 bases and J gave up 8 bases, with 22 bases separating them. The CDR3 sequence: CASSPRGGGYEGYTF. CDR3 DNA: TGTGCCAGCAGCCCCCGGGGAGGGGGATATGAGGGCTACACCTTC.

In its sample, this clonotype was seen many times. The V gene is TRBV7-3, the J gene TRBJ2-1, with a weak D call TRBD1 (6 bases). V shed 4 bases and J shed 8 bases, with 12 bases lying between them. The CDR3 contains 13 residues. Germline loops: CDR1 SGHTA, CDR2 FQGTGA. The DNA of the CDR3 is TGTGCCAGCAGCTGGGACACGAACTATGAGCAGTTCTTC. It specifies CASSWDTNYEQFF.

The rearrangement links TRBV18 to TRBJ1-2; 11 bases are a match to TRBD1. The CDR3 is 16 amino acids. V gave up 1 base and J gave up 4 bases; unmatched junction bases: 5. Per germline, CDR1 KGHSH and CDR2 LQKENI. The CDR3 bases are TGTGCCAGCTCACCACGACGGACAGGGGGCGTCTATGGCTACACCTTC. Residues: CASSPRRTGGVYGYTF.

This clonotype was counted at least ten times. The chain couples TRBV6-1 to TRBJ2-1, with 13 positions matching TRBD2. Per the germline V gene, CDR1 is MNHNS and CDR2 is SASEGT. The CDR3 spans 15 residues. Unmatched junction bases numbered 6, after V lost 5 bases and J lost 8 bases. CDR3 loop: CASSQGLAGWDEQFF. CDR3 coding DNA: TGTGCCAGCAGTCAGGGACTAGCGGGGTGGGATGAGCAGTTCTTC.

This clonotype was recorded a few times. This chain uses TRBV7-8 with TRBJ1-1; D is perhaps TRBD1 (6 bases). V was trimmed by 5 bases and J by 3 bases, leaving 16 bases between them. Germline-derived CDR1 and CDR2 are SGHVS and FQNEAQ. This CDR3 contains 15 residues. CDR3 protein: CASSPTTGLDTEAFF. The CDR3 DNA sequence: TGTGCCAGCAGCCCAACTACAGGGTTAGACACTGAAGCTTTCTTT.

A few counts support this clonotype. The chain joins TRBV6-1 to TRBJ2-6; no clear D gene. Looked up from germline, CDR1 is MNHNS and CDR2 is SASEGT. The CDR3 runs to 17 residues. V shed 0 bases and J shed 2 bases, with 11 bases lying between them. The CDR3 loop is CASSEASVGTGANVLTF. CDR3 coding DNA: TGTGCCAGCAGTGAAGCGTCGGTTGGAACTGGGGCCAACGTCCTGACTTTC.

The genes are TRBV19 and TRBJ1-1; D is unclear. Germline assignment: CDR1 LNHDA and CDR2 SQIVND (reference sequence). This CDR3 has 15 amino acids. V lost 5 bases and J 5 bases, leaving 18 bases between the germline ends. The CDR3 DNA reads as TGTGCCAGTAGTCCTAGACGGACCTTGGGGACTGAAGCTTTCTTT. The encoded protein is CASSPRRTLGTEAFF.

The rearrangement uses TRBV25-1 and TRBJ2-1, with 9 bases matching TRBD1. Germline V lookup: CDR1 MGHDK, CDR2 SYGVNS. The CDR3 totals 16 residues. The chain's CDR3 is CAIEPPPGTGNNEQFF. The CDR3 DNA reads TGTGCTATTGAACCCCCCCCAGGGACAGGGAACAATGAGCAGTTCTTC.

In its sample, this clonotype was seen once. A much larger clone sits a single nucleotide away, making a read error possible. This rearrangement joins TRBV13 to TRBJ2-3; TRBD2 aligns across 9 bases. The J call may be faulty, since TRBJ2-5 better matches the DNA end. The CDR3 totals 16 residues. Germline CDR1 and CDR2: PRHDT and FYEKMQ (reference sequence). The CDR3 DNA reads as TGTGCCAGCAGCTTAATAAGCGGGAGGTGGGGAGAGGCCCAGTACTTC. Its protein product is CASSLISGRWGEAQYF.

Concerning this clonotype itself: It may be a read error: a sequence one base away is much more abundant. The V call is TRBV2, the J call TRBJ2-4, with TRBD1 identical over 9 bases. V gave up 11 bases and J gave up 0 bases; unmatched junction bases: 17. CDR3 length: 18 residues. Germline V gene data show CDR1 as SNHLY and CDR2 as FYNNEI. The CDR3 loop reads CASRLGTGRNLAKNIQYF. The CDR3 bases are TGTGCCTCCCGACTCGGGACAGGGAGGAACTTAGCCAAAAACATTCAGTACTTC.

The rearrangement uses TRBV5-1 and TRBJ2-3, with 7 bases lining up with TRBD2. CDR1 SGHRS and CDR2 YFSETQ come from the germline V gene. This CDR3 has 16 residues. J gave up 3 bases and V 2 bases, and 9 bases lay outside the gene matches. The CDR3 DNA sequence: TGCGCCAGCAGCTTCCCCTGGCGGGAGCAAACAGATACGCAGTATTTT. Amino acid sequence: CASSFPWREQTDTQYF.

This clonotype occurred many times. The V call is TRBV7-2, the J call TRBJ2-5; 12 bases align to TRBD2. Germline CDR1 reads SGHTA; CDR2 reads FQGNSA. The junction had 8 bases not matched to a gene; V was cut back by 5 bases and J by 4 bases. The CDR3 extends over 16 amino acids. CDR3 protein: CASSTPTSGSGETQYF. The CDR3 DNA reads as TGTGCCAGCAGCACCCCGACTAGCGGGAGTGGAGAGACCCAGTACTTC.

This rearrangement joins TRBV10-2 to TRBJ2-7; 13 positions match TRBD2. The germline CDR1 and CDR2 sequences are WSHSY and SAAADI. The trim removed 6 bases at V and 5 bases at J, leaving 7 bases unmatched. CDR3 size: 15 residues. CDR3 region: CASSGGTSGTHEQYF. The CDR3 nucleotides read TGCGCCAGCAGCGGAGGGACTAGCGGGACCCACGAGCAGTACTTC.

The chain carries TRBV9 and TRBJ2-7; 8 nucleotides line up with TRBD1. Trimming took 2 bases from V and 5 from J; bases not matched to a gene: 9. There are 15 residues in the CDR3. CDR1 and CDR2 (germline): SGDLS, YYNGEE. Written as DNA, the CDR3 is TGTGCCAGCAGCGTTGCCGACAGGGGCGGCGACGAGCAGTACTTC. It specifies CASSVADRGGDEQYF.

This clonotype was recorded a few times. J is TRBJ2-7 and V is TRBV5-1; D not resolved. CDR3 size: 13 residues. CDR1 and CDR2 from the germline V gene are SGHRS and YFSETQ. The ends were cut back, 4 bases at V and 0 bases at J, with 8 bases in the middle. The CDR3 sequence: CASSPQNSYEQYF. The CDR3 DNA reads as TGCGCCAGCAGCCCGCAAAACTCCTACGAGCAGTACTTC.

There are many counts of this clonotype. The chain carries TRBV20-1 and TRBJ1-1, with 9 bases matching TRBD1. The CDR3 length is 16 residues. Germline assignment: CDR1 DFQATT and CDR2 SNEGSKA (reference sequence). The J segment lost 0 bases and the V segment lost 6 bases, leaving 11 bases of the junction unmatched. CDR3 nucleotide sequence: TGCAGTGCCAGGCCACAAGGGACAGGGATGAACACTGAAGCTTTCTTT. Encoded protein: CSARPQGTGMNTEAFF.

In this sample, this clonotype turned up many times. The chain joins TRBV5-1 to TRBJ1-1; possible D gene TRBD1, 5 bases. Trimming stripped 0 bases from V and 0 bases from J, with 12 bases between. The CDR3 sequence is 16 residues long. Looked up from germline, CDR1 is SGHRS and CDR2 is YFSETQ. CDR3 nucleotides: TGCGCCAGCAGCTTGGCCGCGCAGGGCGTGAACACTGAAGCTTTCTTT. This encodes CASSLAAQGVNTEAFF.

The chain has TRBV6-2 or TRBV6-3 and TRBJ2-5; D is uncertain. In germline, CDR1 is MNHEY, CDR2 SVGEGT. The CDR3 loop spans 13 amino acids. V lost 6 bases, J lost 2 bases, and 10 bases lay in between. The CDR3 DNA follows: TGTGCCAGCAGGATTTCTTCTCAAGAGACCCAGTACTTC. This translates into CASRISSQETQYF.

The chain carries TRBV20-1 and TRBJ1-1; tentatively, D is TRBD1 (6 bases). Germline values: CDR1 DFQATT, CDR2 SNEGSKA (reference sequence). The CDR3 has 15 amino acids. Deletions cut 5 bases from V and 0 bases from J, with 16 bases between. CDR3 region: CSALRDISMNTEAFF. The CDR3 DNA sequence: TGCAGTGCTCTCCGGGACATTAGTATGAACACTGAAGCTTTCTTT.

The rearrangement uses TRBV2 and TRBJ1-4, with 7 bases matching TRBD1. CDR1 SNHLY and CDR2 FYNNEI come from the germline V gene. CDR3 length: 15 residues. Trimming removed 9 bases from V and 3 bases from J; junction bases left unmatched: 10. This chain's CDR3 is CARKKTGTANEKLFF. DNA for the CDR3: TGTGCCAGAAAGAAAACCGGGACAGCTAATGAAAAACTGTTTTTT. Filled out from reference TRBV2 and TRBJ1-4, the complete variable domain reads EPEVTQTPSHQVTQMGQEVILRCVPISNHLYFYWYRQILGQKVEFLVSFYNNEISEKSEIFDDQFSVERPDGSNFTLKIRSTKLEDSAMYFCARKKTGTANEKLFFGSGTQLSVL.

For this clonotype: Mismatch with germline at one junction end may stem from a read error. The rearrangement links TRBV27 to TRBJ2-7; 10 bases line up with TRBD2. Germline CDR1 is MNHEY and CDR2 is SMNVEV (reference sequence). CDR3 length: 14 residues. Here the CDR3 DNA reads TGTGCCAGCAGGGGAGGGACTAGCGTAAACGAGCAGTGCTTC. Protein sequence: CASRGGTSVNEQCF.

The V gene is TRBV7-9, the J gene TRBJ2-7; unclear D gene. Germline V gene lookup returns CDR1 SEHNR and CDR2 FQNEAQ (reference sequence). The V end was cut by 1 base, the J end by 2 bases, with 12 bases between. The CDR3 runs to 15 residues. The CDR3 DNA reads as TGTGCCAGCAGCTTAGTGGACCGGCAGACCTACGAGCAGTACTTC. This encodes CASSLVDRQTYEQYF. The full variable domain, completed using reference TRBV7-9 and TRBJ2-7, is DTGVSQNPRHKITKRGQNVTFRCDPISEHNRLYWYRQTLGQGPEFLTYFQNEAQLEKSRLLSDRFSAERPKGSFSTLEIQRTEQGDSAMYLCASSLVDRQTYEQYFGPGTRLTVT.

This clonotype was seen repeatedly, ten times or more. The rearrangement uses TRBV7-9 and TRBJ2-1, with TRBD2 matching over 12 bases. CDR3 length: 17 amino acids. J lost 6 bases, V lost 5 bases, and 11 bases had no gene match. Germline CDR1 and CDR2: SEHNR and FQNEAQ (reference sequence). This chain's CDR3 is CASSPSGLAGTVNEQFF. In nucleotides, the CDR3 is TGTGCCAGCAGCCCCTCAGGACTAGCGGGAACGGTCAATGAGCAGTTCTTC. The variable domain in full, completed from reference TRBV7-9 and TRBJ2-1, reads DTGVSQNPRHKITKRGQNVTFRCDPISEHNRLYWYRQTLGQGPEFLTYFQNEAQLEKSRLLSDRFSAERPKGSFSTLEIQRTEQGDSAMYLCASSPSGLAGTVNEQFFGPGTRLTVL.

The table lists this clonotype with many counts. This chain connects TRBV28 to TRBJ1-5, with D tentatively TRBD1 (6 bases). Trimming took 6 bases from V and 5 from J, leaving 17 bases between them. Germline V lookup: CDR1 MDHEN, CDR2 SYDVKM. This CDR3 has 15 amino acids. The CDR3 protein is CASSRAGAGDQPQHF. DNA for the CDR3: TGTGCCAGCAGCCGCGCGGGGGCTGGGGATCAGCCCCAGCATTTT.

The chain carries TRBV12-5 and TRBJ2-7; 9 positions match TRBD1. The CDR3 consists of 14 residues. V lost 4 bases to trimming and J lost 7 bases; unmatched junction nucleotides: 8. CDR1 is LGHNT and CDR2 is FRNRAP in the germline V gene. Here the CDR3 reads CASGSDRGWGEQYF. The CDR3 DNA sequence: TGTGCTAGTGGTTCAGACAGGGGGTGGGGTGAGCAGTACTTC.

Many counts were recorded for this clonotype. This chain joins TRBV11-3 and TRBJ2-3; 12 bases are a match to TRBD2. Germline assignment: CDR1 SGHNT and CDR2 YENEEA. The length of the CDR3 is 17 residues. The V and J ends lost 5 bases and 5 bases, in that order; junction bases with no gene match: 11. The CDR3 is CASSGRLAGEELDTQYF. The CDR3 bases are TGTGCCAGCAGCGGCAGACTAGCGGGAGAGGAACTAGATACGCAGTATTTT.

Remarks on this clonotype: A much larger clone lies a single base off, so this may be a read error. The genes are TRBV2 and TRBJ1-5; tentative D call: TRBD1 (5 bases). This CDR3 is 14 amino acids long. The germline V gene has CDR1 SNHLY and CDR2 FYNNEI. CDR3 bases: TGTGACAGCAGTCCCCGGGGCCTGGATCAGCCCCAGCATTTT. Amino acids: CDSSPRGLDQPQHF.

This clonotype was counted a few times. The rearrangement joins TRBV5-1 to TRBJ1-2; D not resolved. Trimming shortened V by 0 bases and J by 5 bases, and 11 bases separated the two germline ends. Germline V gives CDR1 SGHRS, CDR2 YFSETQ. The CDR3 contains 14 residues. The CDR3 region has the DNA TGCGCCAGCAGCTTGGACGGATTAAGATATGGCTACACCTTC. Residues: CASSLDGLRYGYTF.